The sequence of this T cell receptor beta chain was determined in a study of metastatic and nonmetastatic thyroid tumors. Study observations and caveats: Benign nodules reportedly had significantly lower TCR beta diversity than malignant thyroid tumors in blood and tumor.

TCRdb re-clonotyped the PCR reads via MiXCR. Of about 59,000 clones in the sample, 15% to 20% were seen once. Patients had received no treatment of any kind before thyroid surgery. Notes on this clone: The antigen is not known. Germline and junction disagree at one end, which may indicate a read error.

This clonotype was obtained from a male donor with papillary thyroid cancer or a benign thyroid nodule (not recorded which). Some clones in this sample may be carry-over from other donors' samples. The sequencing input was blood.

CDR3 bases: TGTGCCAGCAGGGAAGCGGAGCGGGGGATAACAGATACGCAGTATTTT. Its translation: CASREAERGITDTQYF. V is TRBV6-1 and J is TRBJ2-3; TRBD2 matches at 8 bases. The CDR3 runs 16 residues. Per germline, CDR1 MNHNS and CDR2 SASEGT.